This T cell receptor beta chain appears in the sequencing data of a study of OX40 agonist ivuxolimab in advanced cancers. Turning to this clone: Its matching antigen is unknown. Mismatch with germline at one junction end may stem from a read error.

The CDR3 loop spans 13 amino acids. Germline V CDR1 and CDR2: GTSNPN, SVGIG (reference sequence). Broader study findings: Nonresponders included some who also had low normalized T-cell clonal expansion.

Produced via immunoSEQ multiplex PCR; TCRdb's table is partial and in-frame only. The sample shows some 76,000 clones, approximately 90% of them seen only once. V and J are TRBV30 and TRBJ1-2; 10 bases are shared with TRBD1. This sample comprised CD4+ or CD8+ T cells sorted from blood, obtained in a trial of the OX40 agonist ivuxolimab. The TCR sequence derives from an adult with an advanced solid tumor such as melanoma, head and neck, liver or kidney cancer. CDR3 region: CAWKPGQGYDYTF. The DNA of the CDR3 is TGTGCCTGGAAGCCGGGACAGGGGTATGACTACACCTTC.